The 25 T cell receptor beta chains below were found in one sample sequenced in a study of identical twins. TCRdb passed the 5' RACE reads through MiXCR, listing each CDR3 protein once. The sample contains 210,000 or so distinct CDR3 sequences, more than 15% of which appear only once. The data were also submitted as part of a second study, on T cells expressing NK-cell markers.

The sequenced sample consisted of CD8+ T cells sorted from blood. These receptors originate from a woman younger than 30 in good health.

To note about this clonotype: Germline is not matched at one junction end, which may reflect a read error. The chain carries TRBV7-7 and TRBJ2-7; no reliable D call. From germline, CDR1 is SSHAT and CDR2 FNYEAQ (reference sequence). The CDR3 has 13 residues. CDR3 sequence reads: CASSDSKRTKQYF. The CDR3, as DNA: TGTGCTAGCAGTGATTCTAAGCGAACGAAGCAGTACTTC.

This chain joins TRBV2 and TRBJ2-1; 13 bases line up with TRBD2. J gave up 5 bases and V 6 bases, and 7 bases lay outside the gene matches. CDR1 is SNHLY, CDR2 FYNNEI, per germline. The CDR3 totals 16 residues. The CDR3 coding sequence is TGTGCCAGCAGGGACGTACTAGCGGGGGGGAACAATGAGCAGTTCTTC. It yields the protein CASRDVLAGGNNEQFF.

The chain employs TRBV6-5 and TRBJ2-3; D ambiguous. The CDR3 has 12 amino acids. V lost 4 bases to trimming and J lost 6 bases, with 8 bases between them. Germline values: CDR1 MNHEY, CDR2 SVGAGI. CDR3 protein: CASSLNGDTQYF. In nucleotides, the CDR3 is TGTGCCAGCAGTTTGAACGGGGATACGCAGTATTTT.

The chain links TRBV9 to TRBJ2-1; D gene unclear. This CDR3 is built from 13 residues. V lost 6 bases to trimming and J lost 4 bases, with 11 bases between them. Per germline, CDR1 SGDLS and CDR2 YYNGEE. CDR3: CASNSVEYNEQFF. The CDR3 bases are TGTGCCAGCAACAGTGTAGAATACAATGAGCAGTTCTTC.

The chain carries TRBV6-2 or TRBV6-3 and TRBJ2-3, with TRBD2 matching 9 bases. V dropped 7 bases and J dropped 2; count of bases not matched to a gene: 7. This CDR3 region has 15 residues. CDR1 and CDR2 from the germline V gene are MNHEY and SVGEGT. This CDR3 is CASNHLAGSTDTQYF. The CDR3 DNA is TGTGCCAGCAACCATCTAGCGGGATCCACAGATACGCAGTATTTT.

This clonotype was observed a few times. The chain couples TRBV5-1 to TRBJ2-4; 13 positions agree with TRBD2. With 4 bases clipped from V and 8 bases from J, the junction kept 12 bases outside the gene matches. Germline V gives CDR1 SGHRS, CDR2 YFSETQ. The CDR3 consists of 17 residues. The CDR3 coding sequence is TGCGCCAGCAGCCTCGAGGGACTAGCGGGGCGAGGGGACATTCAGTACTTC. The encoded protein is CASSLEGLAGRGDIQYF.

This clonotype has just a few counts. This chain joins TRBV5-5 and TRBJ1-5; tentatively, D is TRBD1 (5 bases). Deletions cut 5 bases from V and 1 base from J, with 13 bases between. Germline V gene sequence: CDR1 SGHKS, CDR2 YYEKEE (reference sequence). This CDR3 has 15 residues. The CDR3 loop is CASRKDMISNQPQHF. Written as DNA, the CDR3 is TGTGCCAGCAGGAAGGACATGATCAGCAATCAGCCCCAGCATTTT.

The genes are TRBV10-2 and TRBJ2-7; D unclear. Germline V lookup: CDR1 WSHSY, CDR2 SAAADI. With 2 bases removed from V and 4 bases from J, the gap between germline ends came to 3 bases. CDR3 length: 11 amino acids. For the CDR3, the DNA is TGCGCCAGCAGTGAGAGATACGAGCAGTACTTC. Protein: CASSERYEQYF.

The chain combines TRBV7-3 with TRBJ1-1; D ambiguous. Germline V gives CDR1 SGHTA, CDR2 FQGTGA. This CDR3 is built from 13 residues. V lost 5 bases, J lost 3 bases, and 10 bases lay in between. The CDR3 here is CASSDRGYTEAFF. The CDR3 DNA follows: TGTGCCAGCAGCGACCGAGGGTACACTGAAGCTTTCTTT. Based on the CDR3 plus reference TRBV7-3 and TRBJ1-1, the full variable domain is GAGVSQTPSNKVTEKGKYVELRCDPISGHTALYWYRQSLGQGPEFLIYFQGTGAADDSGLPNDRFFAVRPEGSVSTLKIQRTERGDSAVYLCASSDRGYTEAFFGQGTRLTVV.

The rearrangement uses TRBV20-1 and TRBJ2-2, with TRBD2 matching over 9 bases. The CDR3 is 14 residues long. Per germline, CDR1 DFQATT and CDR2 SNEGSKA (reference sequence). V was clipped by 4 bases and J by 3 bases; unmatched bases: 3. The chain's CDR3 is CSAIAGGYTGELFF. Written as DNA, the CDR3 is TGCAGTGCTATTGCGGGAGGGTACACCGGGGAGCTGTTTTTT.

The count of this clonotype is one. The V call is TRBV10-1, the J call TRBJ2-1; 11 nucleotides match TRBD2. In germline, CDR1 is WNHNN, CDR2 SYGVQD (reference sequence). This CDR3 spans 14 amino acids. The ends lost 5 bases at V and 11 bases at J; junction bases unmatched: 8. Here the CDR3 DNA reads TGCGCCAGCAGTCGGACTAGCGGGTCGGATAAGCAGTTCTTC. Translating gives CASSRTSGSDKQFF.

This clonotype was found a few times. This sequence joins TRBV7-2 and TRBJ2-7, with 9 bases aligning to TRBD2. The CDR3 has 15 amino acids. Germline V gene lookup returns CDR1 SGHTA and CDR2 FQGNSA. Unmatched junction bases numbered 7, after V lost 5 bases and J lost 2 bases. CDR3 DNA: TGTGCCAGCAGCCCTCGGACTAGCGAAGCCTACGAGCAGTACTTC. Translating it yields CASSPRTSEAYEQYF.

This clonotype turned up a few times. This chain links TRBV24-1 with TRBJ1-1; D remains ambiguous. CDR1 is KGHDR, CDR2 SFDVKD, per germline. CDR3 length: 17 residues. Trimming removed 2 bases from V and 3 bases from J, with 18 bases in between. The CDR3 DNA sequence: TGTGCCACCAGTGATTCAGGTGGCAGGTCGCCTCACACTGAAGCTTTCTTT. It is translated as CATSDSGGRSPHTEAFF.

This clonotype was seen a handful of times. V gene TRBV3-1 combines with J gene TRBJ2-7; 8 bases are shared with TRBD1. CDR3 size: 15 residues. The V gene end was trimmed by 4 bases and the J gene end by 3 bases; junction bases not matched to a gene: 8. Germline V CDR1 and CDR2: LGHDT, YNNKEL (reference sequence). The CDR3 is CASSLGTGRFYEQYF. The CDR3 DNA is TGTGCCAGCAGCCTTGGGACAGGCCGCTTCTACGAGCAGTACTTC.

This clonotype has more than one count but fewer than ten. The rearrangement links TRBV10-3 to TRBJ2-3, with 8 nucleotides matching TRBD2. In germline, CDR1 is ENHRY, CDR2 SYGVKD. The J segment lost 2 bases and the V segment lost 6 bases, leaving 7 bases of the junction unmatched. The CDR3 has 15 residues. In DNA, the CDR3 is TGTGCCATCAGCCCAGCGGGGGCCCCCACAGATACGCAGTATTTT. Amino acids: CAISPAGAPTDTQYF.

This clonotype was seen only a few times. J is TRBJ2-7 and V is TRBV12-3 or TRBV12-4, with 8 bases that match TRBD1. The CDR3 is 14 residues long. The V segment lost 3 bases and the J segment 6 bases; nucleotides outside the gene matches: 7. The DNA for the CDR3 is TGTGCCAGCAGTTTCTCCCAGGGGGCGGGCGAGCAGTACTTC. This encodes CASSFSQGAGEQYF.

The chain combines TRBV6-2 or TRBV6-3 with TRBJ1-5, with D tentatively TRBD1 (6 bases). The length of the CDR3 is 14 residues. V was pared by 6 bases and J by 1 base, with 10 bases between. Germline V gives CDR1 MNHEY, CDR2 SVGEGT. As DNA, the CDR3 is TGTGCCAGCAGAACCACAGGGAGCAATCAGCCCCAGCATTTT. Protein sequence: CASRTTGSNQPQHF.

The gene calls are TRBV28 and TRBJ2-7, with TRBD1 as a possible D gene (6 bases). The germline V gene encodes CDR1 MDHEN and CDR2 SYDVKM. CDR3 length: 13 residues. V was cut by 10 bases and J by 2 bases, with 15 bases left in between. The CDR3 region is CATCIQGPYEQYF. CDR3 bases: TGTGCCACCTGCATACAGGGACCCTACGAGCAGTACTTC.

This clonotype turned up a few times. The chain links TRBV20-1 to TRBJ2-3; 9 positions agree with TRBD2. This CDR3 spans 16 amino acids. Per the germline V gene, CDR1 is DFQATT and CDR2 is SNEGSKA (reference sequence). V lost 1 base and J lost 0; bases outside the gene matches: 5. Here the CDR3 reads CSARGRLAASTDTQYF. CDR3 nucleotides: TGCAGTGCTAGAGGGAGACTAGCGGCTAGCACAGATACGCAGTATTTT.

The chain couples TRBV11-1 to TRBJ2-1; TRBD2 matches at 15 bases. The germline gives CDR1 SGHAT, CDR2 FQDESV (reference sequence). With 3 bases clipped from V and 4 bases from J, the junction kept 7 bases outside the gene matches. The length of the CDR3 is 18 residues. The CDR3 reads CASSFSGTSGGPYNEQFF. CDR3 coding DNA: TGTGCCAGCAGCTTCTCCGGGACTAGCGGGGGGCCTTACAATGAGCAGTTCTTC.

This clonotype was detected only a few times. The chain is built from TRBV15 and TRBJ2-1; 7 nucleotides agree with TRBD2. Trimming removed 8 bases from V and 4 bases from J; junction bases left unmatched: 8. The CDR3 spans 14 residues. In germline, CDR1 is LNHNV, CDR2 YYDKDF (reference sequence). This chain's CDR3 is CATVGSGEYNEQFF. CDR3 in DNA: TGTGCCACCGTGGGGAGCGGGGAATACAATGAGCAGTTCTTC.

V is TRBV12-3 or TRBV12-4 and J is TRBJ1-2, with D possibly being TRBD1 (5 bases). The germline V and J ends were trimmed by 2 bases and 8 bases, with 12 bases remaining between them. The CDR3 has 13 amino acids. DNA for the CDR3: TGTGCCAGCAGTTTAATACAGGCGGGCGGCTACACCTTC. This gives the protein CASSLIQAGGYTF.

This clonotype turned up a few times. The chain combines TRBV9 with TRBJ1-2, with TRBD1 as a possible D gene (6 bases). V was trimmed by 3 bases and J by 8 bases, leaving 11 bases between them. Germline V gives CDR1 SGDLS, CDR2 YYNGEE. The CDR3 spans 12 residues. In DNA, the CDR3 is TGTGCCAGCAGCGACAGGGCAGAGGGCTACACCTTC. Its translation: CASSDRAEGYTF.

Points on this clonotype: The conserved phenylalanine or tryptophan is not found at the CDR3 terminus, so this likely reflects a read error. The J gene is TRBJ2-5, the V gene TRBV7-9; D uncertain. The CDR3 has 12 residues. Deletions cut 7 bases from V and 3 bases from J, with 9 bases between. The germline V gene encodes CDR1 SEHNR and CDR2 FQNEAQ (reference sequence). Here the CDR3 DNA reads TGTGCCAGCAAGGGCGATAAAGAGACCCAGTACTTA. It translates to CASKGDKETQYL.

This clonotype has just a few counts. The chain uses TRBV11-2 and TRBJ1-1, with 9 bases that match TRBD1. Per the germline V gene, CDR1 is SGHAT and CDR2 is FQNNGV. J gave up 7 bases and V 1 base, and 4 bases lay outside the gene matches. The CDR3 totals 14 residues. CDR3 nucleotide sequence: TGTGCCAGCAGCTTAGTGGGACAGGGAATTGAAGCTTTCTTT. Translating gives CASSLVGQGIEAFF. The variable domain in full, completed from reference TRBV11-2 and TRBJ1-1, reads EAGVAQSPRYKIIEKRQSVAFWCNPISGHATLYWYQQILGQGPKLLIQFQNNGVVDDSQLPKDRFSAERLKGVDSTLKIQPAKLEDSAVYLCASSLVGQGIEAFFGQGTRLTVV.